The T cell receptor (beta chain) under discussion was sequenced for a study of radiotherapy plus CTLA-4 blockade in lung cancer. Looking at the study overall: Objective response rate was 18%; disease control rate, about 28%. Study observations and caveats: Reportedly, early blood T cell clone dynamics best predicted response, with interferon-beta. Tumor-origin TCR clones grew in blood after radiotherapy plus ipilimumab.

Patients in the study, people with chemo-refractory metastatic non-small-cell lung cancer, received focal radiation plus ipilimumab CTLA-4 blockade. CDR1 is KGHSH and CDR2 is LQKENI in the germline V gene. This CDR3 is built from 13 residues. V lost 5 bases to trimming and J lost 0 bases, with 7 bases between them. The table came from immunoSEQ multiplex PCR; TCRdb's copy has only in-frame clones and leaves some out. The top ten hold around 15% of the sample, which has about 91,000 clones, 72% seen once. This clone was detected only a few times. Its antigen is unidentified. The chain has TRBV18 and TRBJ1-1; no firm D call. This sequence originates from a human donor with non-small cell lung cancer that progressed on radiotherapy plus ipilimumab. This specimen was peripheral blood, taken from a patient treated with radiotherapy plus ipilimumab. The CDR3, as DNA: TGTGCCAGCTCATCCAACATGAACACTGAAGCTTTCTTT. Its translation is CASSSNMNTEAFF.